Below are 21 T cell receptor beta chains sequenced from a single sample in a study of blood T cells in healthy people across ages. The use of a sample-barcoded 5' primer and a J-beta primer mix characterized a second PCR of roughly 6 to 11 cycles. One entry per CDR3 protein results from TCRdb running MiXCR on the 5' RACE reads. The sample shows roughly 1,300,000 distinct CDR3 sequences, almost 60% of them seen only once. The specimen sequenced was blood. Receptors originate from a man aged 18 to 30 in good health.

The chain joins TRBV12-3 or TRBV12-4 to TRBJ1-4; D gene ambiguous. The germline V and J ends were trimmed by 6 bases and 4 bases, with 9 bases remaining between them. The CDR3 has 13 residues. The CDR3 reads CASRALGNEKLFF. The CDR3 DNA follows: TGTGCCAGCAGGGCGTTGGGTAATGAAAAACTGTTTTTT.

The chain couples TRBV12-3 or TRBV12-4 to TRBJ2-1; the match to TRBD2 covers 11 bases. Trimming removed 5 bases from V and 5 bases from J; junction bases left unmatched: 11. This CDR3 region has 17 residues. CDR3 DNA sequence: TGTGCCAGCAGTCCCGAGCCAACTAGCGGGGGAAACAATGAGCAGTTCTTC. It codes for CASSPEPTSGGNNEQFF.

The CDR3 DNA is TGTGCCAGCAGCCGGGACTCCTTAGCCAAAAACATTCAGTACTTC. Translating gives CASSRDSLAKNIQYF. V gene TRBV7-2 combines with J gene TRBJ2-4; weak D call: TRBD2 (6 bases). Looked up from germline, CDR1 is SGHTA and CDR2 is FQGNSA. Between the trimmed V and J ends, which lost 5 bases and 0 bases, there was a span of 11 bases. This CDR3 is 15 amino acids long. The full variable domain, with the rest looked up from reference TRBV7-2 and TRBJ2-4, is GAGVSQSPSNKVTEKGKDVELRCDPISGHTALYWYRQSLGQGLEFLIYFQGNSAPDKSGLPSDRFSAERTGGSVSTLTIQRTQQEDSAVYLCASSRDSLAKNIQYFGAGTRLSVL.

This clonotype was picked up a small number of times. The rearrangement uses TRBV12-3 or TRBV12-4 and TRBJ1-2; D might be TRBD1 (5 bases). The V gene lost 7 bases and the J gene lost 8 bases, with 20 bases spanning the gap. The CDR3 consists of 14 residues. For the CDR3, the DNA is TGTGCCAGCAAGATCGAGGGGACCACTCTCGGCTACACCTTC. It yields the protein CASKIEGTTLGYTF.

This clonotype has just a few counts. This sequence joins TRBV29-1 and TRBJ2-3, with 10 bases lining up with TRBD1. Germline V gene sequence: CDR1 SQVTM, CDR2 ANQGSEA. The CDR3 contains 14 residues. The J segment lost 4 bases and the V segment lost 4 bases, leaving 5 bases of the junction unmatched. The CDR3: CSVGQGAFADTQYF. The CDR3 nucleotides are TGCAGCGTTGGACAGGGGGCATTTGCAGATACGCAGTATTTT.

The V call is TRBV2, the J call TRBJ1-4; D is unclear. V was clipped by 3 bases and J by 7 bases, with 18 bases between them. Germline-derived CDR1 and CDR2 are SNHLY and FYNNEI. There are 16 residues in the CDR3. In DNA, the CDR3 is TGTGCCAGCAGTGATGTTGACGTCCGGTGGGGTGAAAAACTGTTTTTT. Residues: CASSDVDVRWGEKLFF.

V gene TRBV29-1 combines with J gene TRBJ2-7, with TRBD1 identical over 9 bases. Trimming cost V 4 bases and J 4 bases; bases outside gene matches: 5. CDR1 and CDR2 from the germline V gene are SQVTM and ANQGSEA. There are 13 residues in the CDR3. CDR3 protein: CSVATGQGYEQYF. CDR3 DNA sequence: TGCAGCGTTGCGACGGGACAGGGTTACGAGCAGTACTTC.

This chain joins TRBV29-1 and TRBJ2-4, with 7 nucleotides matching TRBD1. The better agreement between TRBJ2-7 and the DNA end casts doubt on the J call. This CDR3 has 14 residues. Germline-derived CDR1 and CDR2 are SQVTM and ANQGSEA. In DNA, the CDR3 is TGCAGCGTTTCGTCTTGGGCAGGGGGCTACGAGCAGTACTTC. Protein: CSVSSWAGGYEQYF.

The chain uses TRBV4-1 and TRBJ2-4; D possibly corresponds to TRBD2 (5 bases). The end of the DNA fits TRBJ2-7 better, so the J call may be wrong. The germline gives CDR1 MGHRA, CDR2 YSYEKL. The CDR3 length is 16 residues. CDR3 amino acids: CASSQDRDGEYYEQYF. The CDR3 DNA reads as TGCGCCAGCAGCCAAGATAGAGACGGGGAATATTACGAGCAGTACTTC.

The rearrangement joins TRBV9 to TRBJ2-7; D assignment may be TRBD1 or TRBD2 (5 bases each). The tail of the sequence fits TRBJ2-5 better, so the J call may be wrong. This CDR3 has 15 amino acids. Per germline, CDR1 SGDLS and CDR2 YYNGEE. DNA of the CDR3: TGTGCCAGCAGCGTAGCTACCGGGACCCGAGAGACCCAGTACTTC. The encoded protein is CASSVATGTRETQYF.

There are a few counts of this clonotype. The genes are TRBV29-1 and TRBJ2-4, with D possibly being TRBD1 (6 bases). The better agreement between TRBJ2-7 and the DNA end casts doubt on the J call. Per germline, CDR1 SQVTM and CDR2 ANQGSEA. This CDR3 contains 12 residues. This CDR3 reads CSVEQGKGEQYF. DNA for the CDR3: TGCAGCGTTGAACAGGGGAAAGGCGAGCAGTACTTC.

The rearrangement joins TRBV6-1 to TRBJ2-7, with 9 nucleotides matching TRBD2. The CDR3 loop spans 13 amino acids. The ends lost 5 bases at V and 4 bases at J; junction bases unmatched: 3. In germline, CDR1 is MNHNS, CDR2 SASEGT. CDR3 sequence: CASSQREVYEQYF. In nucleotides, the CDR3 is TGTGCCAGCAGTCAGCGGGAGGTGTACGAGCAGTACTTC.

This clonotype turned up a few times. The CDR3, as DNA: TGTGCCAGAAGGTACAGCAATCAGCCCCAGCATTTT. Translated, it gives CARRYSNQPQHF. The chain employs TRBV6-5 and TRBJ1-5; D remains ambiguous. Between the trimmed V and J ends, which lost 9 bases and 1 base, there was a span of 7 bases. Germline V gene data show CDR1 as MNHEY and CDR2 as SVGAGI. The CDR3 is 12 residues long.

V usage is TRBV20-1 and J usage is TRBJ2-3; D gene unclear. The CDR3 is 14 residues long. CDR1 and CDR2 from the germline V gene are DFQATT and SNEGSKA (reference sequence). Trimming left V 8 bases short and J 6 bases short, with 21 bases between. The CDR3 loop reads CSPSDLEREDTQYF. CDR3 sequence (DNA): TGCAGTCCCTCAGACTTAGAGCGCGAGGATACGCAGTATTTT.

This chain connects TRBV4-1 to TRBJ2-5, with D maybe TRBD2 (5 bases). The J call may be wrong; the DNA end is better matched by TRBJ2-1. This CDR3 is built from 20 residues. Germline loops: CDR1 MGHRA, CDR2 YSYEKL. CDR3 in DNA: TGCGCCAGCACTAGAACTACTCCCCCACTCCTAGCAGGAGACCAAGAGACCCAGTTCTTC. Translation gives CASTRTTPPLLAGDQETQFF.

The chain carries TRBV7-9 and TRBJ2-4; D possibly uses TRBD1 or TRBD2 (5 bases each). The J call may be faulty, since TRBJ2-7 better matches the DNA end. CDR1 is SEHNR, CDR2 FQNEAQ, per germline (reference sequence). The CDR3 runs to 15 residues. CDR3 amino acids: CASSVRDLPLYEQYF. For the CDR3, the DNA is TGTGCCAGCAGTGTCCGGGACCTCCCTCTGTACGAGCAGTACTTC.

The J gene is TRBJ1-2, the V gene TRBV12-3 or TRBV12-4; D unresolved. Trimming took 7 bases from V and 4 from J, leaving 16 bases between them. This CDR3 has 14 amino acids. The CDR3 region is CASTRSLKSYGYTF. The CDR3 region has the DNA TGTGCCAGCACCCGTTCACTGAAATCCTATGGCTACACCTTC.

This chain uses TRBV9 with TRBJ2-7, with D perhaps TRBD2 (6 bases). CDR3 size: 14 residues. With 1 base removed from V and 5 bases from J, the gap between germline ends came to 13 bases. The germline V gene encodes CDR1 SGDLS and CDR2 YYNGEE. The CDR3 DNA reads TGTGCCAGCAGCGTAAAGGAGGGTTATCACGAGCAGTACTTC. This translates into CASSVKEGYHEQYF.

CDR3 region: CASGNDRGTLPQETQYF. The CDR3 nucleotides are TGTGCTAGTGGCAACGACAGGGGGACCCTTCCGCAAGAGACCCAGTACTTC. The J gene is TRBJ2-5, the V gene TRBV12-5; TRBD1 matches 9 bases. J gave up 2 bases and V 6 bases, and 13 bases lay outside the gene matches. This CDR3 comprises 17 residues. Germline V CDR1 and CDR2: LGHNT, FRNRAP.

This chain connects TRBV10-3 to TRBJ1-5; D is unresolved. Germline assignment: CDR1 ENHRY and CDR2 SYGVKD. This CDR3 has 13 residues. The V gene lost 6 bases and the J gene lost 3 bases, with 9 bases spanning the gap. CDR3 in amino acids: CAISDQNNQPQHF. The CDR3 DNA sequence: TGTGCCATCAGCGACCAGAACAATCAGCCCCAGCATTTT.

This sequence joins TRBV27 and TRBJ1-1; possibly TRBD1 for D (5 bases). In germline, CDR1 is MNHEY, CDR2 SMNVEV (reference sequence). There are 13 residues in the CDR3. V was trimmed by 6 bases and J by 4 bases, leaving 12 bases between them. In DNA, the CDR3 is TGTGCCAGCAGCCAAGCAGGGAGCACTGAAGCTTTCTTT. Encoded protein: CASSQAGSTEAFF.